The sequence of this T cell receptor (beta chain) was determined in a study of T cells in localized non-small cell lung cancer. Overall study findings and caveats: Overall survival was longer when the density of T cells in the blood was higher.

With 4 bases removed from V and 3 bases from J, the gap between germline ends came to 7 bases. Per the germline V gene, CDR1 is MNHEY and CDR2 is SVGAGI. CDR3 length: 13 amino acids. Here immunoSEQ multiplex PCR was the method, and the copy in TCRdb shows in-frame clones only, minus some. The profile shows roughly 40,000 clones, around 83% of them singletons. Details on this clone: What it recognizes is unknown.

The gene calls are TRBV6-5 and TRBJ1-5; possible D gene TRBD1, 6 bases. This TCR derives from a man aged 40-75 years with stage II lung adenocarcinoma. The sample here was PBMCs, taken before any cancer treatment. CDR3 sequence reads: CASSWDTNQPQHF. Here the CDR3 DNA reads TGTGCCAGCAGTTGGGACACCAATCAGCCCCAGCATTTT.